These T cell receptor beta chains were read from a single sample in a study of T cell repertoires in cytomegalovirus infection. A single record per CDR3 protein comes from TCRdb applying MiXCR to the reads. The data contain roughly 250,000 distinct CDR3 sequences, 9% to 15% of them singletons. Sequencing input: PBMCs. Receptors originate from a human donor in good health (CMV status not recorded). Some clones in this sample may be carry-over from other donors' samples. Each CDR3 is given with its conserved first and last residue. Fields, in order: D gene, clone size, V gene, J gene, CDR3 length, CDR3 DNA, CDR3 protein. D genes are given only for firm matches. Clone size is not always given. Where it is, it says once, few, many or a class for expanded clones.

.,.,TRBV6-5,TRBJ1-2,13,TGTGCCAGCAGTTCCATCGACAGGCATGGCTACACCTTC,CASSSIDRHGYTF
.,.,TRBV7-2,TRBJ1-1,14,TGTACCAGCAGCTTAAACAGGGATGGTACTGAAGCTTTCTTT,CTSSLNRDGTEAFF
TRBD1,many,TRBV28,TRBJ2-2,16,TGTGCCAGCAGTTTACCGGGACAGGGAGGTACCGGGGAGCTGTTTTTT,CASSLPGQGGTGELFF
TRBD1,few,TRBV5-1,TRBJ2-7,16,TGCGCCAGCAGAAAGGATACAGGGGGTGTCTCCTACGAGCAGTACTTC,CASRKDTGGVSYEQYF
TRBD1,.,TRBV25-1,TRBJ2-7,14,TGTGCCAGCAGCCCCAGGCAGGGGGTATACGAGCAGTACTTC,CASSPRQGVYEQYF
.,many,TRBV5-5,TRBJ1-4,11,TGTGCCAGCAGCGCACAAGAAAAACTGTTTTTT,CASSAQEKLFF
.,many,TRBV12-3/TRBV12-4,TRBJ2-1,14,TGTGCCAGCAGTTCTGGAGCGACGAGGGATGAGCAGTTCTTC,CASSSGATRDEQFF
TRBD1,many,TRBV20-1,TRBJ2-1,12,TGCAGTGCAAACAGGGGGCCAAATGAGCAGTTCTTC,CSANRGPNEQFF
.,few,TRBV20-1,TRBJ1-4,14,TGCAGTGCTAGGGTGGGGTCAGGGGACGAAAAACTGTTTTTT,CSARVGSGDEKLFF
.,.,TRBV29-1,TRBJ2-5,14,TGCAGCGTTGTTTACTCGGTGGGGGTAGAGACCCAGTACTTC,CSVVYSVGVETQYF
.,many,TRBV7-2,TRBJ1-3,16,TGTGCCAGCAGCTTACGCAGGATTACCGCTGGAAACACCATATATTTT,CASSLRRITAGNTIYF
.,many,TRBV28,TRBJ1-5,14,TGTGCCAGCAGCCTGGGACGGAGCAATCAGCCCCAGCATTTT,CASSLGRSNQPQHF
.,many,TRBV7-8,TRBJ1-2,15,TGTGCCAGCAGCTTAGAGGGGGGGCGAACCTATGGCTACACCTTC,CASSLEGGRTYGYTF
.,many,TRBV7-2,TRBJ2-2,13,TGTGCCAGCAGCACCACTAGTTCCGGGGAGCTGTTTTTT,CASSTTSSGELFF
TRBD1,.,TRBV20-1,TRBJ1-5,13,TGCAGTGCCTCGACAGGGGGATATCAGCCCCAGCATTTT,CSASTGGYQPQHF
.,many,TRBV7-2,TRBJ2-5,13,TGTGCCAGCAGCTTAGGTCGACAGAGTGAAACGCGCTTC,CASSLGRQSETRF
.,many,TRBV5-1,TRBJ2-1,14,TGCGCCAGCAGCTTGATGACTTCTAACAATGAGCAGTTCTTC,CASSLMTSNNEQFF
.,many,TRBV19,TRBJ1-2,16,TGTGCCTCCGAGGCGGGGTCGGACAGACATAACTATGGCTACACCTTC,CASEAGSDRHNYGYTF
TRBD1,many,TRBV7-2,TRBJ1-2,13,TGTGCCAGCAGCCGGGACAGCAACTATGGCTACACCTTC,CASSRDSNYGYTF
.,few,TRBV29-1,TRBJ2-7,13,TGCAGCGTTGGGTGGGACTTATCCTACGAGCAGTACTTC,CSVGWDLSYEQYF
.,few,TRBV19,TRBJ2-7,15,TGTGCCAGTAGTATGATATTTGGCGTTTACTACGAGCAGTACTTC,CASSMIFGVYYEQYF
TRBD1,many,TRBV12-3/TRBV12-4,TRBJ1-2,14,TGTGCCAGCAGTTCGACAGGGGGCGTCTATGGCTACACCTTC,CASSSTGGVYGYTF
.,.,TRBV11-3,TRBJ2-3,18,TGTACCAGCAGCTTGGATAACAGGAGGTTGGGCCGCACAGATACGCAGTATTTT,CTSSLDNRRLGRTDTQYF
.,few,TRBV18,TRBJ1-1,14,TGTGCCAGCTCACCACATGTGGATGGCACTGAAGCTTTCTTT,CASSPHVDGTEAFF
.,.,TRBV2,TRBJ2-3,14,TGTGCCAGCAGTGAAGAGTCAGGGGCAGATACGCAGTATTTT,CASSEESGADTQYF
.,.,TRBV4-1,TRBJ1-1,13,TGCGCCAGCAGTGAGGCAGTGAACACTGAAGCTTTCTTT,CASSEAVNTEAFF
.,many,TRBV7-8,TRBJ2-2,15,TGTGCCAGCAGCTTACGAAGGGAGCTAACCGGGGAGCTGTTTTTT,CASSLRRELTGELFF
.,many,TRBV7-2,TRBJ1-6,15,TGTGCCAGCAGCTTAGACGACAGAGTGGGATCACCCCTCCACTTT,CASSLDDRVGSPLHF
TRBD2,many,TRBV7-2,TRBJ2-5,16,TGTGCCAGCAGCCTTTTAGCGGGGGGATCACAAGAGACCCAGTACTTC,CASSLLAGGSQETQYF
TRBD2,many,TRBV10-3,TRBJ2-1,15,TGTGCCGCATCGGTTTTGGCGGGAGAGGGTAATGAGCAGTTCTTC,CAASVLAGEGNEQFF
.,many,TRBV7-2,TRBJ2-7,16,TGTGCCAGCTCCCTGGGTCTTGGGACCCCTGGGTACGAGCAGTACTTC,CASSLGLGTPGYEQYF